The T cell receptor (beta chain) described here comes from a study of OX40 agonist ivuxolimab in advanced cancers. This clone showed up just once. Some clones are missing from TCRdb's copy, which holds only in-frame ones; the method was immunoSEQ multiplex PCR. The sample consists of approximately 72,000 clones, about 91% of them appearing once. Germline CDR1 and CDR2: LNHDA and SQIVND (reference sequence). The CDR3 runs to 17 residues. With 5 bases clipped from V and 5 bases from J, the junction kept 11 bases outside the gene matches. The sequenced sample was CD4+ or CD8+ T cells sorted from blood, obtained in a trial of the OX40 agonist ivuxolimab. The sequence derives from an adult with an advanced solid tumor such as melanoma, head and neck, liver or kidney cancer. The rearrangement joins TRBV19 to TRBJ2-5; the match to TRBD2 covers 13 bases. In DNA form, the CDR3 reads TGTGCCAGTAGTGTCCCAACTAGCGGGGGGGCCCGGGAGACCCAGTACTTC. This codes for CASSVPTSGGARETQYF.